This T cell receptor (beta chain) was sequenced during a study of blood T cell repertoires in COVID-19. Background on the study: Both acute and convalescent COVID-19 samples were obtained from the United States, Italy and Spain.

This table comes from immunoSEQ multiplex PCR, and its TCRdb copy is limited to in-frame clones, with some not included. The sample contains fewer than 250,000 clones, around nine tenths of which appear only once. The V end was cut by 3 bases, the J end by 6 bases, with 13 bases between. Per germline, CDR1 KGHDR and CDR2 SFDVKD. The CDR3 has 15 amino acids. This receptor was taken from a woman between 35 and 50 years old with acute or convalescent COVID-19. The chain recombines TRBV24-1 with TRBJ2-2; weak D call: TRBD1 (6 bases). Sequencing input: peripheral blood. As DNA, the CDR3 is TGTGCCACCAGTGATGCTGACAGGACGGCCGGGGAGCTGTTTTTT. The encoded protein is CATSDADRTAGELFF.